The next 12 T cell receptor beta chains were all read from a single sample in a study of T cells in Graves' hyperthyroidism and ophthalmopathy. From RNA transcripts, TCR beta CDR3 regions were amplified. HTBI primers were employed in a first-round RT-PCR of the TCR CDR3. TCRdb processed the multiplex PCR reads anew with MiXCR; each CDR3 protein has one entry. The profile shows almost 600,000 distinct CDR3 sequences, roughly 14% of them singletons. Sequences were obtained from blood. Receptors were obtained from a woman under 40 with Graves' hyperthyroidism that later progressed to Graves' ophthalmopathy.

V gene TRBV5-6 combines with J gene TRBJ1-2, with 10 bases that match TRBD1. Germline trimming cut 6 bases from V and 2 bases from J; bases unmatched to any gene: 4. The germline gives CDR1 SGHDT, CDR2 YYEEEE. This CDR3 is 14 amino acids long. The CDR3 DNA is TGTGCCAGCACTTGGACAGGGGGAAACTATGGCTACACCTTC. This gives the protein CASTWTGGNYGYTF.

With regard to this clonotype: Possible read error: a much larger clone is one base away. This CDR3 reads CTSSLGVGADTQYF. CDR3 nucleotides: TGTACCAGCAGCTTAGGGGTGGGGGCGGATACGCAGTATTTT. This rearrangement joins TRBV7-2 to TRBJ2-3; D might be TRBD1 (6 bases). V lost 1 base, J lost 6 bases, and 11 bases lay in between. Germline-derived CDR1 and CDR2 are SGHTA and FQGNSA. There are 14 residues in the CDR3.

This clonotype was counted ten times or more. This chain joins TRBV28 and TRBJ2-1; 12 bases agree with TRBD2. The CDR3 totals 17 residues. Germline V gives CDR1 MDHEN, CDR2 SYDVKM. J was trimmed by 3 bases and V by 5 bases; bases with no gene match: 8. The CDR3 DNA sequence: TGTGCCAGCAGTCGACTAGCGGGAGTTTCCTTCTACAATGAGCAGTTCTTC. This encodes CASSRLAGVSFYNEQFF.

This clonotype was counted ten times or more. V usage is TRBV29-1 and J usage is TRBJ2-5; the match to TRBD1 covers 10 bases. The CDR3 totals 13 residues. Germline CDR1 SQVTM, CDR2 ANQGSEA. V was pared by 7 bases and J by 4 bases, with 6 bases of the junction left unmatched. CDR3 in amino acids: CSADRGQLETQYF. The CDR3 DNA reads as TGCAGCGCCGACAGGGGGCAGTTAGAGACCCAGTACTTC.

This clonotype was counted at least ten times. The CDR3 protein is CASSLRGGGARTEQFF. CDR3 bases: TGTGCCAGCAGCTTAAGGGGGGGAGGGGCCCGCACCGAGCAGTTCTTC. The gene calls are TRBV7-3 and TRBJ2-1; 7 nucleotides align to TRBD2. V lost 1 base and J lost 10; bases outside the gene matches: 13. The CDR3 is 16 amino acids. Looked up from germline, CDR1 is SGHTA and CDR2 is FQGTGA.

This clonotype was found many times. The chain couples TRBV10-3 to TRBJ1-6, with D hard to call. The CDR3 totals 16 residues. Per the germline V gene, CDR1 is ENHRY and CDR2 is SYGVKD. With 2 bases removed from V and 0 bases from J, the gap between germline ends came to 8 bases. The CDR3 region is CAISEGGNSYNSPLHF. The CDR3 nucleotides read TGTGCCATCAGTGAGGGAGGGAACTCCTATAATTCACCCCTCCACTTT.

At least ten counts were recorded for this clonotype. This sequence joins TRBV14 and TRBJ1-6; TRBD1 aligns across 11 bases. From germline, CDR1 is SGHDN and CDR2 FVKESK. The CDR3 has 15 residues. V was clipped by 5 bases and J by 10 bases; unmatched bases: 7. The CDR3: CASSARDRGLSPLHF. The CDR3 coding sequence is TGTGCCAGCAGCGCCCGGGACAGGGGGTTATCACCCCTCCACTTT.

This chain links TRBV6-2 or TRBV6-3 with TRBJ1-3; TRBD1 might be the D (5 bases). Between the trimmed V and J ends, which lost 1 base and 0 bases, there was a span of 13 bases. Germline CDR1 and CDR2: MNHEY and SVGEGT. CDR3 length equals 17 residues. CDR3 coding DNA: TGTGCCAGCAGTTACTGGGGCCTTCAGTACTCTGGAAACACCATATATTTT. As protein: CASSYWGLQYSGNTIYF.

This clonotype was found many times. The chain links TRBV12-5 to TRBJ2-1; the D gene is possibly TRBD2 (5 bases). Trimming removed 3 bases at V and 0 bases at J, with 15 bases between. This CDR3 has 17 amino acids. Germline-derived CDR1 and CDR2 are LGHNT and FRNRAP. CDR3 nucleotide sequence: TGTGCTAGTGGTTTAGGACTTAACCCGAGCTCCTACAATGAGCAGTTCTTC. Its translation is CASGLGLNPSSYNEQFF.

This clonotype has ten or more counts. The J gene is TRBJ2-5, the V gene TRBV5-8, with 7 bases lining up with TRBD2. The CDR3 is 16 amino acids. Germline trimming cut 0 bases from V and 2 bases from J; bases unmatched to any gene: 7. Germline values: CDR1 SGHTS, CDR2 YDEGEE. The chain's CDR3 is CASSLAGQGGQETQYF. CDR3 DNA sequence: TGTGCCAGCAGCTTGGCCGGGCAGGGAGGGCAAGAGACCCAGTACTTC.

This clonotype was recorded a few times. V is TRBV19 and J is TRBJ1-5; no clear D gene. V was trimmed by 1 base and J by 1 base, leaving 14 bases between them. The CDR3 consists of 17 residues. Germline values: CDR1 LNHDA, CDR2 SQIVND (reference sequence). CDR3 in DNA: TGTGCCAGTAGTATAGTCCGGGGAGGGAGAAGCAATCAGCCCCAGCATTTT. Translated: CASSIVRGGRSNQPQHF.

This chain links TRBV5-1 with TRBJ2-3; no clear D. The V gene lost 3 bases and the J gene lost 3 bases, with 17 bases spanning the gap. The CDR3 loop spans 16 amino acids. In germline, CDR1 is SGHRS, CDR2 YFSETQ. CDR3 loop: CASSSIFATGTDTQYF. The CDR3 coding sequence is TGCGCCAGCAGCTCCATATTCGCGACCGGGACAGATACGCAGTATTTT.